This T cell receptor beta chain was recorded in a study of shared clonotypes between healthy human individuals. Looked up from germline, CDR1 is SGHRS and CDR2 is YFSETQ. The CDR3 totals 15 residues. V dropped 0 bases and J dropped 3 bases, with 13 bases sitting between them. None of the donors, who were healthy HIV-negative adults, had recently had acute infections or vaccinations. The table came from immunoSEQ multiplex PCR; TCRdb's copy has only in-frame clones and leaves some out. The sample lists fewer than 2.5 million clones, approximately 93% seen once, with 0.36% in the top ten. The receptor comes from a man younger than 35 in good health. Some clones in this sample may be carry-over from other donors' samples. The chain combines TRBV5-1 with TRBJ2-7; D may be TRBD1 (5 bases). Sequenced input: naive CD4+ T cells from PBMCs. Subset given: CD45RA+ positively selected. Here the CDR3 DNA reads TGCGCCAGCAGCTTGGTACAGGCGATGATCTACGAGCAGTACTTC. The encoded protein is CASSLVQAMIYEQYF.